This note documents a single T cell receptor (beta chain) sequence. Antigen: not known. This sample was taken from a study of cytomegalovirus exposure and HLA in healthy donors. The PCR had 60 Vbeta and 13 Jbeta primers. Sequenced by immunoSEQ multiplex PCR; TCRdb stores in-frame clones only, minus some. The data include 100,000 to 150,000 clones; the top ten clones carry roughly 1.4%. Overall study findings and caveats: Sequencing likely produced, as an artifact, a cluster of highly shared sequence variants. In an earlier analysis, most TCR beta V segments were productive about 87% or about 30% of the time.

The germline CDR1 and CDR2 sequences are LGHNA and YSLEER. The V end lost 0 bases, the J end lost 8 bases, and 19 bases lay between the germline ends. The CDR3 loop spans 16 amino acids. This clonotype was sampled from a woman aged 40-49 years in good health and CMV-seronegative. Input material: PBMCs. The V gene is TRBV4-3, the J gene TRBJ1-2; TRBD1 might be the D (6 bases). The CDR3: CASSQDGTGTMRGYTF. In DNA form, the CDR3 reads TGCGCCAGCAGCCAAGACGGTACCGGGACAATGCGGGGCTACACCTTC.